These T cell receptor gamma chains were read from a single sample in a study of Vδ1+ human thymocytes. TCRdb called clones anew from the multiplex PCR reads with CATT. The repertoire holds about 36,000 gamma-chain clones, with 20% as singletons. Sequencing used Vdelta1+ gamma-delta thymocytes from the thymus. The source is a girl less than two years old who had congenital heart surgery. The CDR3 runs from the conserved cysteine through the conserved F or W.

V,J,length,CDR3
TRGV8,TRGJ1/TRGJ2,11,CATWDLDKKLF
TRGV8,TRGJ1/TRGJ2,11,CATWDSYKKLF
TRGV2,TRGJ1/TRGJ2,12,CATWDSYYKKLF
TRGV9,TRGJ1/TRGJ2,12,CALWEMRYKKLF
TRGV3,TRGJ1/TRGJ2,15,CATWDRPSLYYKKLF
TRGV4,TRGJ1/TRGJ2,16,CATWAWGGSNYYKKLF
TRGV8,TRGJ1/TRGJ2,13,CATWDSSYTKKLF
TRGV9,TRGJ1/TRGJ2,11,CALWEVSEKLF
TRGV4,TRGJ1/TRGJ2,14,CATWDGHLSYKKLF
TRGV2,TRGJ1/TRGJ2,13,CATWDGRPYKKLF
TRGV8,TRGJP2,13,CATWVFGDWIKTF
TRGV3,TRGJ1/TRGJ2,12,CATWTRYYKKLF
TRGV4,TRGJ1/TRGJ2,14,CATWDLSNYYKKLF
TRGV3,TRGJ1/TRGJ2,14,CATWDTPRGYKKLF
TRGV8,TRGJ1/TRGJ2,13,CATWEKVNYKKLF
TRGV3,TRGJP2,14,CATRDRPGDWIKTF
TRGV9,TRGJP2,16,CALWEVQGLGDWIKTF
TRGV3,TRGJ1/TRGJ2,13,CATWDTGPVKKLF
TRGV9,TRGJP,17,CALWEVQGELGKKIKVF
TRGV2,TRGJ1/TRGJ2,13,CATWDADYYKKLF
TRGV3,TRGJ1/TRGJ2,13,CATWDRSWYKKLF
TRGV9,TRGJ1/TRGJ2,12,CALWDLYYKKLF
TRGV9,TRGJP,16,CALWESWGLGKKIKVF
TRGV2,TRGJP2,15,CATWDRSCSDWIKTF
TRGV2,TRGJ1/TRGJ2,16,CATWDGPHRNYYKKLF
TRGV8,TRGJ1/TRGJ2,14,CATWDDRSYYKKLF
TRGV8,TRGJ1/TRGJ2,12,CATWSDYYNKLF
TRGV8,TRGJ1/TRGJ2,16,CATWDSSPRNYYKKLF
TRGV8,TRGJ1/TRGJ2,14,CATWDRPGYYKKLF
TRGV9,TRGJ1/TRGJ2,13,CALWEVRFRKKLF
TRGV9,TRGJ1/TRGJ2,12,CALWEVCYKKLF
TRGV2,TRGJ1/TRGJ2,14,CATWDSPYYYKKLF
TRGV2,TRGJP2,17,CATWDFAFFTNHWIKTF
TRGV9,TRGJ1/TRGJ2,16,CALWEPTTQRDYKKLF
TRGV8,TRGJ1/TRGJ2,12,CATWDRGDKKLF
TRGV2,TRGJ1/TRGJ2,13,CATWDGPRDKKLF
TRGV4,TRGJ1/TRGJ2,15,CATWDVSRDYYKKLF
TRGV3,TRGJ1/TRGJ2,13,CATWDKTYYKKLF
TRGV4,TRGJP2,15,CATWDGGSSDWIKTF
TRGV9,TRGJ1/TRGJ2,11,CALWELNKKLF
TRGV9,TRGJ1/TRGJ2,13,CALWEARGNKKLF
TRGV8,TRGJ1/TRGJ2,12,CATWDPDYKKLF
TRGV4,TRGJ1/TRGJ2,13,CATWDVWYYKKLF
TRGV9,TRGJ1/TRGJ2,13,CALWDPLDYKKLF
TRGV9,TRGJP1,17,CALWEVRMITTGWFKIF
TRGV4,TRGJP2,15,CATWDGSVEDWIKTF
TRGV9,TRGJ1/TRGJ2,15,CALWDPRRLYYKKLF
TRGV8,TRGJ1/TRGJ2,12,CATWASDYKKLF
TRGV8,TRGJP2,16,CATWDLGLASDWIKTF
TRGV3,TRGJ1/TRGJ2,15,CATWDRPGSRYRKLF
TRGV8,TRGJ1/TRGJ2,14,CATWDAPYYYKKLF
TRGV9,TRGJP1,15,CALWESHTTGWFKIF
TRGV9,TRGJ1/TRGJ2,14,CALWEMGLAREKLF
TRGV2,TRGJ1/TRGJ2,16,CATWDGPNPNYYKKLF
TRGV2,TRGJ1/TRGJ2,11,CATWDLREKLF
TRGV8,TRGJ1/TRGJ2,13,CATWDIFSYKKLF